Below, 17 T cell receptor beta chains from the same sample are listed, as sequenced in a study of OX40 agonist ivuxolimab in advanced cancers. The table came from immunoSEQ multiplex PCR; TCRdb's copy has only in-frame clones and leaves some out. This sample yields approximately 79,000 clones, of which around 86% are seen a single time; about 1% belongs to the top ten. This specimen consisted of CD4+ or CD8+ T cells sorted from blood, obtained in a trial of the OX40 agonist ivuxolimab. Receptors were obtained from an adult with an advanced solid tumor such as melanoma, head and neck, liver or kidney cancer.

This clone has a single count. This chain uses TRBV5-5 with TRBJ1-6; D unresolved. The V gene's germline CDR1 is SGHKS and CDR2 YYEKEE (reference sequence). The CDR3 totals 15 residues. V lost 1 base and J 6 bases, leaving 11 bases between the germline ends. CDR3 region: CASSLRVRGNSPLHF. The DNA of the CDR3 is TGTGCCAGCAGCTTGAGGGTCCGGGGTAATTCACCCCTCCACTTT.

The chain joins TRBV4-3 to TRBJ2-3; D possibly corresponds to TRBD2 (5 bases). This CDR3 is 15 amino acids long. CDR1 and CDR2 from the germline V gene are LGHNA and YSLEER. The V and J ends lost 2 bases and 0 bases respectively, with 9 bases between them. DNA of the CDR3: TGCGCCAGCAGCCAAACAGCGGCCAGCACAGATACGCAGTATTTT. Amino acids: CASSQTAASTDTQYF.

The CDR3 sequence: CASSESGNPPYEQYF. The CDR3 nucleotides are TGTGCCAGCAGTGAGTCCGGGAACCCACCCTACGAGCAGTACTTC. V gene TRBV27 combines with J gene TRBJ2-7; a weak D match, TRBD2 (5 bases). CDR1 is MNHEY, CDR2 SMNVEV, per germline (reference sequence). Trimming shortened V by 5 bases and J by 2 bases, and 16 bases separated the two germline ends. The CDR3 runs to 15 residues.

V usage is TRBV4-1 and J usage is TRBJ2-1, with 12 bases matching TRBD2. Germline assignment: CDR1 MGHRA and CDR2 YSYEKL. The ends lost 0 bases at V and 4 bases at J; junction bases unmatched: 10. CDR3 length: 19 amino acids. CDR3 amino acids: CASSQEASGGASEYNEQFF. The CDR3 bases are TGCGCCAGCAGCCAAGAGGCTAGCGGGGGGGCATCGGAGTACAATGAGCAGTTCTTC.

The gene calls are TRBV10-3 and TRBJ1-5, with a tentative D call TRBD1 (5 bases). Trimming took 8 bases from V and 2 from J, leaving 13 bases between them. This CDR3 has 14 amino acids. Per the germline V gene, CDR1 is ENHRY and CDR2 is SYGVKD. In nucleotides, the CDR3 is TGTGCCATCCGGGGGGGAGGCGGCAATCAGCCCCAGCATTTT. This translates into CAIRGGGGNQPQHF.

The CDR3 loop reads CASSLGTSGHNEQFF. The CDR3, as DNA: TGTGCCAGCAGCTTGGGGACTAGCGGCCACAATGAGCAGTTCTTC. This chain joins TRBV5-4 and TRBJ2-1; TRBD2 matches 10 bases. The CDR3 has 15 amino acids. J lost 5 bases, V lost 0 bases, and 2 bases had no gene match. Germline CDR1 and CDR2: SGHNT and YYREEE (reference sequence).

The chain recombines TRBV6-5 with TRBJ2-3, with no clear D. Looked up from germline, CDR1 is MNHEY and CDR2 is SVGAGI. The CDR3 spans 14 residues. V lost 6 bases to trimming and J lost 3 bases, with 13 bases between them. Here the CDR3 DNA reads TGTGCCAGCAGCTCTACCCTAAAGACAGATACGCAGTATTTT. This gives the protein CASSSTLKTDTQYF.

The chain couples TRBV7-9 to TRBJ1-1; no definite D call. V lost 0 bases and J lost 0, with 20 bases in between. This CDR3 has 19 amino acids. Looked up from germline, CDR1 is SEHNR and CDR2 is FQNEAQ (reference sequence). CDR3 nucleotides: TGTGCCAGCAGCTTAGCGAATTTGAAAAGCGATCGCCTGAACACTGAAGCTTTCTTT. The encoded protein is CASSLANLKSDRLNTEAFF.

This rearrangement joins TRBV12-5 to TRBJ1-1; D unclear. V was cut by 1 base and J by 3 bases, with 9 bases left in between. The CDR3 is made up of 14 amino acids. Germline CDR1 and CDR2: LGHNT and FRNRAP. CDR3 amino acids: CASGLGLLDTEAFF. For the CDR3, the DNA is TGTGCTAGTGGTTTGGGCCTACTAGACACTGAAGCTTTCTTT.

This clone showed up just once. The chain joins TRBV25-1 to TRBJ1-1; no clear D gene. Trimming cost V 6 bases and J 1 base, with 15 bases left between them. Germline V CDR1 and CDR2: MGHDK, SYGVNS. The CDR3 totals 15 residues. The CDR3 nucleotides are TGTGCCAGCAGACCATGGGGAGGCACGAACACTGAAGCTTTCTTT. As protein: CASRPWGGTNTEAFF.

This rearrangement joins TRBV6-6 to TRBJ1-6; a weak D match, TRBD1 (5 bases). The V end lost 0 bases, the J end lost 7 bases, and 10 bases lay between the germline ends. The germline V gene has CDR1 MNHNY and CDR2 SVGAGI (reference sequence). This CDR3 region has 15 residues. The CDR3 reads CASSYSGGDNSPLHF. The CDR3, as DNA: TGTGCCAGCAGTTACTCAGGTGGGGACAATTCACCCCTCCACTTT.

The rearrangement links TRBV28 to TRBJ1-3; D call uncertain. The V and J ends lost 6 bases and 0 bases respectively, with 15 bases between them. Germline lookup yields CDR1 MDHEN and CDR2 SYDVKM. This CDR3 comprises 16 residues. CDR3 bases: TGTGCCAGCAGCCCGCCAAAAGGCTCCTCTGGAAACACCATATATTTT. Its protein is CASSPPKGSSGNTIYF. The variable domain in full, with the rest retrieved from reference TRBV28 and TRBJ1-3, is DVKVTQSSRYLVKRTGEKVFLECVQDMDHENMFWYRQDPGLGLRLIYFSYDVKMKEKGDIPEGYSVSREKKERFSLILESASTNQTSMYLCASSPPKGSSGNTIYFGEGSWLTVV.

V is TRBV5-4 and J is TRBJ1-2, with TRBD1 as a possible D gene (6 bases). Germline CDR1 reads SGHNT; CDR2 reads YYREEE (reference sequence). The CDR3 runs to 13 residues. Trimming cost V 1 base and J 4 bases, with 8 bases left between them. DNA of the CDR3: TGTGCCAGCAGCTTGACAGGGCCCTATGGCTACACCTTC. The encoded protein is CASSLTGPYGYTF.

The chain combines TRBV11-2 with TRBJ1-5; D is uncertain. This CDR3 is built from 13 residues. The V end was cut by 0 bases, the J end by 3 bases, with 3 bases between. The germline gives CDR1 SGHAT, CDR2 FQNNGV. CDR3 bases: TGTGCCAGCAGCTTAGAACCCAATCAGCCCCAGCATTTT. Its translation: CASSLEPNQPQHF. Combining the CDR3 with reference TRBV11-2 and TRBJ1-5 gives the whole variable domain EAGVAQSPRYKIIEKRQSVAFWCNPISGHATLYWYQQILGQGPKLLIQFQNNGVVDDSQLPKDRFSAERLKGVDSTLKIQPAKLEDSAVYLCASSLEPNQPQHFGDGTRLSIL.

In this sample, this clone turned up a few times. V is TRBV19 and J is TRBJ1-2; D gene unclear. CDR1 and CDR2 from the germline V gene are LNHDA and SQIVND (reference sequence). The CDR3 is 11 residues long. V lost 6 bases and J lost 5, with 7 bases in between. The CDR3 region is CASRAAYGYTF. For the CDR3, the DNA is TGTGCCAGTAGAGCAGCTTATGGCTACACCTTC.

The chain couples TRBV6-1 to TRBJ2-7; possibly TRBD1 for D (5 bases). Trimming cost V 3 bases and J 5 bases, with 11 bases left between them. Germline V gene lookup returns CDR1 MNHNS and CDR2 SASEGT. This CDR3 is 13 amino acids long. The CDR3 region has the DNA TGTGCCAGCAGTGATCCCCAGGGAAACGAGCAGTACTTC. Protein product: CASSDPQGNEQYF.

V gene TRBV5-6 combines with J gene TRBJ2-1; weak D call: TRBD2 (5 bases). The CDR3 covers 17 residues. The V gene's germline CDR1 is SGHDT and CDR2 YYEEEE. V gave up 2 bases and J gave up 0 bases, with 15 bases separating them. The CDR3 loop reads CASSFSKVASSYNEQFF. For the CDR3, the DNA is TGTGCCAGCAGCTTCTCCAAGGTAGCGAGCTCCTACAATGAGCAGTTCTTC.